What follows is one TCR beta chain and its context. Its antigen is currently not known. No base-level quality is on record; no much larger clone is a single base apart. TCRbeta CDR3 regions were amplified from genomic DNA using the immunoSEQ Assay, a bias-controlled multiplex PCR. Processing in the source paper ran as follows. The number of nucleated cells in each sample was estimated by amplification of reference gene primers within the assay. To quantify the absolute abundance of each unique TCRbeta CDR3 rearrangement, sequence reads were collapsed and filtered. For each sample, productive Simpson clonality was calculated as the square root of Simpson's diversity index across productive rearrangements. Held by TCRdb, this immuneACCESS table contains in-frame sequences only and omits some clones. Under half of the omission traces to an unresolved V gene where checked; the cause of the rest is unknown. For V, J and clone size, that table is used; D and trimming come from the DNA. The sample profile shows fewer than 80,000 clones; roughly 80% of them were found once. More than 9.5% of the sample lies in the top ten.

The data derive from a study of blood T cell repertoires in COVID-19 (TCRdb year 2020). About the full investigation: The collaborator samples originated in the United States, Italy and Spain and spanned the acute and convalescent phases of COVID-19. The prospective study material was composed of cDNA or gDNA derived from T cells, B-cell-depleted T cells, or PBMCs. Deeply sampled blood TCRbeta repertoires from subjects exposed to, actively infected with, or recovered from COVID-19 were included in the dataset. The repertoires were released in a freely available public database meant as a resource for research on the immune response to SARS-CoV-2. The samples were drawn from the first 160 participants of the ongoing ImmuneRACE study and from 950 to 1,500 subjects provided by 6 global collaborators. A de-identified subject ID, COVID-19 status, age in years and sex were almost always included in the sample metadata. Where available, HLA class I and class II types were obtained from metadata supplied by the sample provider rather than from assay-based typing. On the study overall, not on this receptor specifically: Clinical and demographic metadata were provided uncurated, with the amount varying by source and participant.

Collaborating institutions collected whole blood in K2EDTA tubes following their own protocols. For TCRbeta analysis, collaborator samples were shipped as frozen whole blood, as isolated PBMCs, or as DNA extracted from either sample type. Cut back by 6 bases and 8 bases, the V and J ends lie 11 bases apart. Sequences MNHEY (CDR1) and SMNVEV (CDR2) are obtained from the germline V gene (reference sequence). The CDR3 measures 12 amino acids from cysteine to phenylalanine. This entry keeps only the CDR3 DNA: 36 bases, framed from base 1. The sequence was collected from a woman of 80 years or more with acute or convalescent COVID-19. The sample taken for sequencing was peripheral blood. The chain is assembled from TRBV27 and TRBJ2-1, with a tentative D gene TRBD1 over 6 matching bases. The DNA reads TGTGCCAGCAGCCTCAGGGGAGATGAGCAGTTCTTC. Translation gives CASSLRGDEQFF.